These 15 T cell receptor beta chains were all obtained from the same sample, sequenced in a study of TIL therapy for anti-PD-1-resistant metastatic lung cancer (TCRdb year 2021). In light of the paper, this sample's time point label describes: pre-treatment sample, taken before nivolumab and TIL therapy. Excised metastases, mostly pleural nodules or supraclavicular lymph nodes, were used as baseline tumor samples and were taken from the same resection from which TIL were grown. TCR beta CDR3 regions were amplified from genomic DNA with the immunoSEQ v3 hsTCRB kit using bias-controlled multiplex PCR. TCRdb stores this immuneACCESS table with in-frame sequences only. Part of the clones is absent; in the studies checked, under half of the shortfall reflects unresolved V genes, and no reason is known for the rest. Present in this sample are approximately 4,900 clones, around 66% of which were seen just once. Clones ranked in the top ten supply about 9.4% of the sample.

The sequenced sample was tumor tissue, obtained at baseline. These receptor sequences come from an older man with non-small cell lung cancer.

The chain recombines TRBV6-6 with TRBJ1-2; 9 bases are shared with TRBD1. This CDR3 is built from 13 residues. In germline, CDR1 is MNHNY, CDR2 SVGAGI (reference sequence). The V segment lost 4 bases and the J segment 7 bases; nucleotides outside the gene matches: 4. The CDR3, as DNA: TGTGCCAGCAGTTCGGGACAGGGTTTTGGCTACACCTTC. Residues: CASSSGQGFGYTF.

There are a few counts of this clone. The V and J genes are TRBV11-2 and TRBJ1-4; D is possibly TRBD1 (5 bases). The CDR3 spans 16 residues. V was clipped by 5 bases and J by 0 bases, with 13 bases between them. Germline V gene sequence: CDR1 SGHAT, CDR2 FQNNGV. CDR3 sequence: CASSLGTAPTNEKLFF. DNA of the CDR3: TGTGCCAGCAGCCTAGGGACGGCTCCAACTAATGAAAAACTGTTTTTT. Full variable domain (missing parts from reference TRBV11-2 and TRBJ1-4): EAGVAQSPRYKIIEKRQSVAFWCNPISGHATLYWYQQILGQGPKLLIQFQNNGVVDDSQLPKDRFSAERLKGVDSTLKIQPAKLEDSAVYLCASSLGTAPTNEKLFFGSGTQLSVL.

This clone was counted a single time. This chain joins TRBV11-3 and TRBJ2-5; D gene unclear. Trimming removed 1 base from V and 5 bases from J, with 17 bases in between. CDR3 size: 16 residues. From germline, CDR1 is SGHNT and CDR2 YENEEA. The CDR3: CASSLGWRQLQETQYF. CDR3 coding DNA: TGTGCCAGCAGCTTAGGTTGGCGCCAGCTTCAGGAGACCCAGTACTTC.

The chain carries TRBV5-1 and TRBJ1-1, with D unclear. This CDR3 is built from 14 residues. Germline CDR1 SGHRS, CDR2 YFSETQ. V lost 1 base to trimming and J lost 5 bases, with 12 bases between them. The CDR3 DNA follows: TGCGCCAGCAGCTTGTTAATTTCGGGGACTGAAGCTTTCTTT. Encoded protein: CASSLLISGTEAFF.

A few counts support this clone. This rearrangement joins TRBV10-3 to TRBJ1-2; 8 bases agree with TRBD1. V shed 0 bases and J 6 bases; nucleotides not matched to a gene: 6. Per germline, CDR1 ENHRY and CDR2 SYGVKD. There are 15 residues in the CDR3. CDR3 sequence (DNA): TGTGCCATCAGTGAGTCAGGTAGACAGGGGAATGGCTACACCTTC. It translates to CAISESGRQGNGYTF.

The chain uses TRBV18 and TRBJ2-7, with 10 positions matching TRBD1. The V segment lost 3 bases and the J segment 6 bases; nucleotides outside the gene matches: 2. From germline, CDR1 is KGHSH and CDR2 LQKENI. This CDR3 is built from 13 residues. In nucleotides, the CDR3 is TGTGCCAGCTCACCGGGACAGGGGACCGAGCAGTACTTC. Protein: CASSPGQGTEQYF. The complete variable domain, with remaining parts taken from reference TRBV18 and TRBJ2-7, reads NAGVMQNPRHLVRRRGQEARLRCSPMKGHSHVYWYRQLPEEGLKFMVYLQKENIIDESGMPKERFSAEFPKEGPSILRIQQVVRGDSAAYFCASSPGQGTEQYFGPGTRLTVT.

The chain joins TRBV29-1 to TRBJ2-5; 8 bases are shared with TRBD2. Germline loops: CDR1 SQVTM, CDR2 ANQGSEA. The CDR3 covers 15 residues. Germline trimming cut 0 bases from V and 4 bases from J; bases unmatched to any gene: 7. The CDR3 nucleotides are TGCAGCGTTGAAGATCGGACGGGAGGGCGAGAGACCCAGTACTTC. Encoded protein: CSVEDRTGGRETQYF.

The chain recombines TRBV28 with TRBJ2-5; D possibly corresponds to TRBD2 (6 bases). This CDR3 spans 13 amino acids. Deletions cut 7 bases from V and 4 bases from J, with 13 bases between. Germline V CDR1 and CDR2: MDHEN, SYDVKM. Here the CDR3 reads CASTPGGVETQYF. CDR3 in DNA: TGTGCCAGCACCCCAGGAGGGGTAGAGACCCAGTACTTC.

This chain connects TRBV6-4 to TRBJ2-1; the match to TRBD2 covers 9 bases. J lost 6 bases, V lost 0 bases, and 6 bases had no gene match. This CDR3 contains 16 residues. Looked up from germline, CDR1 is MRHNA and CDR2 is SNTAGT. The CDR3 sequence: CASSDSLAGEGNEQFF. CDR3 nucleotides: TGTGCCAGCAGTGACTCTTTAGCGGGAGAGGGCAATGAGCAGTTCTTC.

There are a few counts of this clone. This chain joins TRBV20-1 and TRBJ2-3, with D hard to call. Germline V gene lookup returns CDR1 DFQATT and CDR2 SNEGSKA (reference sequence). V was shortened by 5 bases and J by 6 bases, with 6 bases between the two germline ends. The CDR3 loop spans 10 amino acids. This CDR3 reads CSALYDTQYF. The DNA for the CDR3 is TGCAGTGCTTTGTATGATACGCAGTATTTT.

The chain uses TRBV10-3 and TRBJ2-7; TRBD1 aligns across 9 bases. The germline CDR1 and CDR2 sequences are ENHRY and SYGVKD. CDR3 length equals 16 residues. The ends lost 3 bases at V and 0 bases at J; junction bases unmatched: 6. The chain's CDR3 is CAISDPGTGSSYEQYF. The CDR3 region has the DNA TGTGCCATCAGTGACCCCGGGACAGGGTCCTCCTACGAGCAGTACTTC.

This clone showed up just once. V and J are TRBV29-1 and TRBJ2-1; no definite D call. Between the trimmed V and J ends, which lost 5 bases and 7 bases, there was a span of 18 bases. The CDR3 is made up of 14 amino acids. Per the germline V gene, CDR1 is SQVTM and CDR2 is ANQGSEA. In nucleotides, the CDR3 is TGCAGCGTTTCGAAGCTGGGGATTGTGAATGAGCAGTTCTTC. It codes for CSVSKLGIVNEQFF.

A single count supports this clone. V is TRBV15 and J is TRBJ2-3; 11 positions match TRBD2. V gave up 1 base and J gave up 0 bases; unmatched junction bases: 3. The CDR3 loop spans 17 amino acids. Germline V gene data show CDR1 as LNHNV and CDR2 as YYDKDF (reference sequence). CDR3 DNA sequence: TGTGCCACCAGCAGAGGCGGGACTAGCGGAAGCACAGATACGCAGTATTTT. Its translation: CATSRGGTSGSTDTQYF. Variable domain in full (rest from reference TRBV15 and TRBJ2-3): DAMVIQNPRYQVTQFGKPVTLSCSQTLNHNVMYWYQQKSSQAPKLLFHYYDKDFNNEADTPDNFQSRRPNTSFCFLDIRSPGLGDTAMYLCATSRGGTSGSTDTQYFGPGTRLTVL.

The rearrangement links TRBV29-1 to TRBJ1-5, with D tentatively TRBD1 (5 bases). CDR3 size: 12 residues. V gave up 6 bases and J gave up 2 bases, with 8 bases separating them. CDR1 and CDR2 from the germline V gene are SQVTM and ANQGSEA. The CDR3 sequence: CSVGQGNQPQHF. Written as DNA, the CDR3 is TGCAGCGTCGGACAAGGCAATCAGCCCCAGCATTTT.

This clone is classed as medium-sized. Written as DNA, the CDR3 is TGTGCCAGCTATTCCCGTACGGACGAAGCTTTCTTT. It codes for CASYSRTDEAFF. This chain joins TRBV28 and TRBJ1-1; D unresolved. This CDR3 is 12 amino acids long. Germline V lookup: CDR1 MDHEN, CDR2 SYDVKM. Trimming left V 8 bases short and J 8 bases short, with 15 bases between.